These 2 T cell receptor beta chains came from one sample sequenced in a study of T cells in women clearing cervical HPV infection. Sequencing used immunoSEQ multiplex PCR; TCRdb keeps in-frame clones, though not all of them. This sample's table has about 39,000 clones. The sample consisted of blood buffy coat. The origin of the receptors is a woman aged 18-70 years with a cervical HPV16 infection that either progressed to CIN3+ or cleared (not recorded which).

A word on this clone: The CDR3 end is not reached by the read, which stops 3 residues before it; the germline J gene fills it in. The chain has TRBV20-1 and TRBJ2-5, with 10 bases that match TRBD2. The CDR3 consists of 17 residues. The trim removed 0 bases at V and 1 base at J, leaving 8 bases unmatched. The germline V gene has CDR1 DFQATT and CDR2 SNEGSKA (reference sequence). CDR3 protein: CSARDGFLAGAQETQYF. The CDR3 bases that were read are TGCAGTGCTAGAGATGGGTTCCTAGCGGGGGCCCAAGAGACC.

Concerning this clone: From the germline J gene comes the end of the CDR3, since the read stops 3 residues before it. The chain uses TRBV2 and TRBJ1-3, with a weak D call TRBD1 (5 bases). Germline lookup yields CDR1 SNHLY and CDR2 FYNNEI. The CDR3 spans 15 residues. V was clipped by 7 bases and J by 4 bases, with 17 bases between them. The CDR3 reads CASTEGAGPGNTIYF. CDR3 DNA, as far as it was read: TGTGCCAGCACCGAGGGTGCAGGGCCGGGAAACACC.